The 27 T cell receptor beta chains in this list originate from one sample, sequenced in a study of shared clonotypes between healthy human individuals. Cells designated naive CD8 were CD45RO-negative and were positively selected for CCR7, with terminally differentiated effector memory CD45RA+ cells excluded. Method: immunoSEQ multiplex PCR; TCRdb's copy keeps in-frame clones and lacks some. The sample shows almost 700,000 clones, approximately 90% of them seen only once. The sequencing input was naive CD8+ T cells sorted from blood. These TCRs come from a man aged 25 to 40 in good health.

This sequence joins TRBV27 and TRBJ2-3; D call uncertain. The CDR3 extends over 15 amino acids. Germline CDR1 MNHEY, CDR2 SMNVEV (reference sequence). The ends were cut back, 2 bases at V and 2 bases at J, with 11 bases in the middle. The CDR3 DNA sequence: TGTGCCAGCAGTTTACGGCCGTCCAACACAGATACGCAGTATTTT. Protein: CASSLRPSNTDTQYF.

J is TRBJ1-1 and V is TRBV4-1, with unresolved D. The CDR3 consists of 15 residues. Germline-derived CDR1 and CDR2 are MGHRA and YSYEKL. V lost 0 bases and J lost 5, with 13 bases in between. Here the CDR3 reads CASSQDLGRKTEAFF. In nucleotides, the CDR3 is TGCGCCAGCAGCCAAGATCTAGGCAGAAAGACTGAAGCTTTCTTT.

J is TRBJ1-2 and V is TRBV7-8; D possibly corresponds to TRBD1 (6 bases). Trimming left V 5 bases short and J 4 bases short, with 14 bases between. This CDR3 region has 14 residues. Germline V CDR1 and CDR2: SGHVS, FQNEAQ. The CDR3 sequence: CASSQDRAFYGYTF. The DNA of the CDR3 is TGTGCCAGCAGCCAGGACAGAGCCTTCTATGGCTACACCTTC.

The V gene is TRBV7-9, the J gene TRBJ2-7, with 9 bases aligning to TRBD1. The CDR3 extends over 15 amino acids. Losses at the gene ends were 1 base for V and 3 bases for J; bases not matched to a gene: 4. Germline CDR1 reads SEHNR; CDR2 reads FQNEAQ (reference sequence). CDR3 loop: CASSLVQGALYEQYF. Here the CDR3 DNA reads TGTGCCAGCAGCTTAGTACAGGGGGCTCTCTACGAGCAGTACTTC.

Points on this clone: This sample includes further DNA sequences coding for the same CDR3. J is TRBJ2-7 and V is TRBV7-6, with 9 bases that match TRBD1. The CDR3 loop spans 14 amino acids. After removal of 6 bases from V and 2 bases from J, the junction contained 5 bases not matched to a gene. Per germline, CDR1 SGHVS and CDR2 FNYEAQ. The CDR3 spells CASSSGTGTYEQYF. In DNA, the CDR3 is TGTGCCAGCAGTTCCGGGACAGGGACCTACGAGCAGTACTTC.

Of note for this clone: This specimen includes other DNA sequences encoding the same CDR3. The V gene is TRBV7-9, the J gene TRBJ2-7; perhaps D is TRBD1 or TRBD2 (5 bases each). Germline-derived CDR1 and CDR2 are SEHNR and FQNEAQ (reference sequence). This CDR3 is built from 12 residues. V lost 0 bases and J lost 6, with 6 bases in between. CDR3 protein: CASSLAGVEQYF. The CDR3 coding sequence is TGTGCCAGCAGCTTAGCGGGGGTCGAGCAGTACTTC.

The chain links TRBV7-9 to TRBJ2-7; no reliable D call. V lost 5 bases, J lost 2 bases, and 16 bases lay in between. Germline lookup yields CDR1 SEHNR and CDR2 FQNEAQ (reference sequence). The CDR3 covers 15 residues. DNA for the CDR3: TGTGCCAGCAGCCGACGGGTAGCTGGGACCTACGAGCAGTACTTC. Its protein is CASSRRVAGTYEQYF.

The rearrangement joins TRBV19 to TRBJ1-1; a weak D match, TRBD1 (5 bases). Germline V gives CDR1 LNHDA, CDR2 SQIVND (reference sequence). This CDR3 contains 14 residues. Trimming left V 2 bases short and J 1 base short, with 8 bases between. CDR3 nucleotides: TGTGCCAGTAGTATACCCAGGGCGAACACTGAAGCTTTCTTT. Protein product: CASSIPRANTEAFF.

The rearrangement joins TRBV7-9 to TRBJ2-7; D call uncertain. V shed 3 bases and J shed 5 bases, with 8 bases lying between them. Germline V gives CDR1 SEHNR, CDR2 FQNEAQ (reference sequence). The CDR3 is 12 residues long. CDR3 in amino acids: CASSLADDEQYF. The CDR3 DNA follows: TGTGCCAGCAGCTTGGCAGATGACGAGCAGTACTTC. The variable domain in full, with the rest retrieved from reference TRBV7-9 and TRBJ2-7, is DTGVSQNPRHKITKRGQNVTFRCDPISEHNRLYWYRQTLGQGPEFLTYFQNEAQLEKSRLLSDRFSAERPKGSFSTLEIQRTEQGDSAMYLCASSLADDEQYFGPGTRLTVT.

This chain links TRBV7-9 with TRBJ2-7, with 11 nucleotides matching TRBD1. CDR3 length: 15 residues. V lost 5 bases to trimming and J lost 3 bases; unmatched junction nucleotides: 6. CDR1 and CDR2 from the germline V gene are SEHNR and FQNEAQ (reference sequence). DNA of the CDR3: TGTGCCAGCAGCGGCGCCGGGACAGGGGGCTACGAGCAGTACTTC. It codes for CASSGAGTGGYEQYF. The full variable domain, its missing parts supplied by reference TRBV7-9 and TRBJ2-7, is DTGVSQNPRHKITKRGQNVTFRCDPISEHNRLYWYRQTLGQGPEFLTYFQNEAQLEKSRLLSDRFSAERPKGSFSTLEIQRTEQGDSAMYLCASSGAGTGGYEQYFGPGTRLTVT.

The DNA for the CDR3 is TGTGCCAGCAGCTCCCCGAGTAACGGGTTTAACAATGAGCAGTTCTTC. This encodes CASSSPSNGFNNEQFF. The rearrangement links TRBV7-2 to TRBJ2-1; the D is unclear. Trimming took off 4 bases at V and 5 bases at J, with 18 bases between the two ends. Germline CDR1 is SGHTA and CDR2 is FQGNSA. The CDR3 extends over 16 amino acids.

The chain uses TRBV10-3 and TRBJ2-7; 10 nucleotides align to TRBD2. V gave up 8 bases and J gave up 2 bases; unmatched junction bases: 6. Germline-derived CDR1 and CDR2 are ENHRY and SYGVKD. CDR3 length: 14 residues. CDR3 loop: CAIGTGTSAYEQYF. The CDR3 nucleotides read TGTGCCATCGGTACCGGGACTAGCGCCTACGAGCAGTACTTC.

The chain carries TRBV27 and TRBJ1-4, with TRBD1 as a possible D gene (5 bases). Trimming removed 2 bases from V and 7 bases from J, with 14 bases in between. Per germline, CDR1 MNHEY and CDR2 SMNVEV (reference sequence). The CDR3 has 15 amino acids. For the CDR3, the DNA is TGTGCCAGCAGTTTAGCGTTCGGGGGACGTGAAAAACTGTTTTTT. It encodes CASSLAFGGREKLFF. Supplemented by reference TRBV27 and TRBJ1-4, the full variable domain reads EAQVTQNPRYLITVTGKKLTVTCSQNMNHEYMSWYRQDPGLGLRQIYYSMNVEVTDKGDVPEGYKVSRKEKRNFPLILESPSPNQTSLYFCASSLAFGGREKLFFGSGTQLSVL.

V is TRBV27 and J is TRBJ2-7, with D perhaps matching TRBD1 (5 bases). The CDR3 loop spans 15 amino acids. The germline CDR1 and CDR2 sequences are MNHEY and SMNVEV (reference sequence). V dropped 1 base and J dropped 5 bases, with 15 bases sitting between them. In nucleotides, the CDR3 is TGTGCCAGCAGTTTATGGTTTGGCAGGGCCCACGAGCAGTACTTC. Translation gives CASSLWFGRAHEQYF.

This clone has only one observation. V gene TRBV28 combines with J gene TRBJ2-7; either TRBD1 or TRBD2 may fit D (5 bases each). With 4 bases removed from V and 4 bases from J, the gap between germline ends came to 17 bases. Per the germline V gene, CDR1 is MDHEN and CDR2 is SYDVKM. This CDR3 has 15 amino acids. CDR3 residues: CASSSGPGLGYEQYF. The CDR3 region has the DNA TGTGCCAGCAGTTCGGGACCGGGGTTAGGGTACGAGCAGTACTTC.

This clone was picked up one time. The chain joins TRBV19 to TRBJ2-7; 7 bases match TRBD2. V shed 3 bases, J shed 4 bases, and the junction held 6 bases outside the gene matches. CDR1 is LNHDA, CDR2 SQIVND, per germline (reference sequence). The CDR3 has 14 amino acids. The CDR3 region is CASSMGYGGYEQYF. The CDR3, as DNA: TGTGCCAGTAGTATGGGGTACGGGGGGTACGAGCAGTACTTC. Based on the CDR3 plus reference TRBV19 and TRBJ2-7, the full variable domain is DGGITQSPKYLFRKEGQNVTLSCEQNLNHDAMYWYRQDPGQGLRLIYYSQIVNDFQKGDIAEGYSVSREKKESFPLTVTSAQKNPTAFYLCASSMGYGGYEQYFGPGTRLTVT.

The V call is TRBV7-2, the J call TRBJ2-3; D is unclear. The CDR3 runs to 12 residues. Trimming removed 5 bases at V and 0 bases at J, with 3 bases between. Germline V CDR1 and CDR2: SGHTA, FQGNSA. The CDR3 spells CASSRSTDTQYF. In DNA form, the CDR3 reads TGTGCCAGCAGCCGTAGCACAGATACGCAGTATTTT. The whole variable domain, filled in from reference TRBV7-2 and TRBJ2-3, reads GAGVSQSPSNKVTEKGKDVELRCDPISGHTALYWYRQSLGQGLEFLIYFQGNSAPDKSGLPSDRFSAERTGGSVSTLTIQRTQQEDSAVYLCASSRSTDTQYFGPGTRLTVL.

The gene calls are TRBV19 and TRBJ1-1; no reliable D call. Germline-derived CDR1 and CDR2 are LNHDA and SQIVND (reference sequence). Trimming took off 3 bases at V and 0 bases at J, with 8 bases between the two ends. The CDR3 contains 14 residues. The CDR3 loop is CASSMWSVNTEAFF. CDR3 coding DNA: TGTGCCAGTAGTATGTGGTCGGTGAACACTGAAGCTTTCTTT.

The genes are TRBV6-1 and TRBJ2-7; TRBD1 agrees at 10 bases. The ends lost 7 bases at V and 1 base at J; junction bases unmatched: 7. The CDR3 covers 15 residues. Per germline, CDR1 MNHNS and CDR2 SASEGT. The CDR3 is CASITDRGPSYEQYF. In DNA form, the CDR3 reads TGTGCCAGCATAACCGACAGGGGGCCTTCCTACGAGCAGTACTTC.

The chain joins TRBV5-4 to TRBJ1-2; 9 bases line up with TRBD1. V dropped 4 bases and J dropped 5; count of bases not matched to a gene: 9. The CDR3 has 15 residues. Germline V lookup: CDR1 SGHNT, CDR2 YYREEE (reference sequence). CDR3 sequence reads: CASSGVGTGWYGYTF. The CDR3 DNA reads TGTGCCAGCAGCGGGGTGGGGACAGGGTGGTATGGCTACACCTTC.

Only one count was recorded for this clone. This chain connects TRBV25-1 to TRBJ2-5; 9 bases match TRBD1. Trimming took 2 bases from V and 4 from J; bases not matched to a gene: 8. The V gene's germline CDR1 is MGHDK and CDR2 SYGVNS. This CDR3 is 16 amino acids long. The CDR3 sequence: CASSETTGGRGETQYF. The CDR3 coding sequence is TGTGCCAGCAGTGAAACCACAGGGGGCAGGGGAGAGACCCAGTACTTC.

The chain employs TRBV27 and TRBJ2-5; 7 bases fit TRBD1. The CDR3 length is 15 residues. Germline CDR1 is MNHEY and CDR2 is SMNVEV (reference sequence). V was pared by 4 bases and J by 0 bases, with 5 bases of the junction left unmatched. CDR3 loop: CASSSRDRYQETQYF. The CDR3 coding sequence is TGTGCCAGCAGTTCCCGGGACAGATACCAAGAGACCCAGTACTTC.

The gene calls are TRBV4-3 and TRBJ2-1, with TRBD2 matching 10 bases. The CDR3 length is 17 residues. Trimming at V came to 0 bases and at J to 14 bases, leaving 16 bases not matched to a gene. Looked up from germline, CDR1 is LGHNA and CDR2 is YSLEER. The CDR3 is CASSQDRASGSSQLEFF. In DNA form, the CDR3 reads TGCGCCAGCAGCCAAGATAGGGCTAGCGGGAGTTCGCAGCTAGAGTTCTTC.

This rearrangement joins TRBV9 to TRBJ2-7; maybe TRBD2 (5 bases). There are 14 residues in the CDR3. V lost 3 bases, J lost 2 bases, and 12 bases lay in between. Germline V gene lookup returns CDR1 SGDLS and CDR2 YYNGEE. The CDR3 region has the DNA TGTGCCAGCAGCGGCGGCGGGCAGACCTACGAGCAGTACTTC. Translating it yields CASSGGGQTYEQYF.

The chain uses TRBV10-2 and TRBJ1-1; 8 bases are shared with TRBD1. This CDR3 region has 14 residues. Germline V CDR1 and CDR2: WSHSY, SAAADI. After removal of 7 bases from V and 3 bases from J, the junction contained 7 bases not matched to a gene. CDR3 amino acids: CASIGQGGYTEAFF. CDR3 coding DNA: TGCGCCAGCATCGGACAGGGAGGTTACACTGAAGCTTTCTTT.

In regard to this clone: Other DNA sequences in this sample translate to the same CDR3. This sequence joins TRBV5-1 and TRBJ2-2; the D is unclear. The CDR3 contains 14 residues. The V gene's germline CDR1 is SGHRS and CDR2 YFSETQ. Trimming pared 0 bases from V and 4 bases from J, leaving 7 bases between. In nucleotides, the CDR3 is TGCGCCAGCAGCTTGGAAGGCGGCACCGGGGAGCTGTTTTTT. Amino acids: CASSLEGGTGELFF.

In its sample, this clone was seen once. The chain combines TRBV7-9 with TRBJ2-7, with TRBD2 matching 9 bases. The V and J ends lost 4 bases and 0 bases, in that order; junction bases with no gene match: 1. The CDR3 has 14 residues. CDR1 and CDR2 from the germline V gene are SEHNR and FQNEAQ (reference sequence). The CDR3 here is CASSSSGNSYEQYF. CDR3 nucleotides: TGTGCCAGCAGCTCTAGCGGGAACTCCTACGAGCAGTACTTC.